The 5 T cell receptor beta chains in this list originate from one sample, sequenced in a study of blood T cell repertoires in COVID-19. The protocol was immunoSEQ multiplex PCR, while the TCRdb copy is restricted to in-frame clones and leaves out a portion. The repertoire holds roughly 100,000 clones, with about 86% as singletons. Specimen: peripheral blood. These receptors were obtained from a woman between 70 and 85 years old with acute or convalescent COVID-19.

The sample holds a few counts of this clone. The chain uses TRBV5-1 and TRBJ2-7, with 9 bases matching TRBD1. The CDR3 consists of 16 residues. V lost 0 bases to trimming and J lost 3 bases; unmatched junction nucleotides: 7. Germline V gene data show CDR1 as SGHRS and CDR2 as YFSETQ. As DNA, the CDR3 is TGCGCCAGCAGCTTGGTCCCGGGACAGGGTGACTACGAGCAGTACTTC. It yields the protein CASSLVPGQGDYEQYF.

The gene calls are TRBV4-1 and TRBJ1-4; 7 bases align to TRBD1. CDR3 size: 14 residues. V lost 5 bases and J lost 7; bases outside the gene matches: 7. CDR1 is MGHRA and CDR2 is YSYEKL in the germline V gene. The CDR3 bases are TGCGCCAGCAGCGTACAGGGGTTTGGTGAAAAACTGTTTTTT. It specifies CASSVQGFGEKLFF.

The J gene is TRBJ2-7, the V gene TRBV2; the D is unclear. CDR1 and CDR2 (germline): SNHLY, FYNNEI. V dropped 9 bases and J dropped 1 base, with 7 bases sitting between them. This CDR3 has 11 residues. The CDR3 DNA is TGTGCCAGTCTAGTTTCCTACGAGCAGTACTTC. It specifies CASLVSYEQYF.

The chain recombines TRBV5-6 with TRBJ2-3; D is unresolved. The CDR3 spans 13 residues. Deletions cut 0 bases from V and 3 bases from J, with 5 bases between. The germline V gene has CDR1 SGHDT and CDR2 YYEEEE. The CDR3 region has the DNA TGTGCCAGCAGCTTGGTGTCTACAGATACGCAGTATTTT. Translated: CASSLVSTDTQYF.

The sample holds a few counts of this clone. The V and J genes are TRBV28 and TRBJ2-7; D uncertain. The germline V gene has CDR1 MDHEN and CDR2 SYDVKM. Trimming removed 3 bases from V and 3 bases from J, with 6 bases in between. The CDR3 is made up of 12 amino acids. CDR3 sequence reads: CASSLRNYEQYF. CDR3 DNA: TGTGCCAGCAGTTTGCGCAACTACGAGCAGTACTTC.